The 10 T cell receptor beta chains below come from one sample, sequenced in a study of blood T cells in healthy people across ages (dated by TCRdb to between 2014 and 2017). Libraries were made using 5' RACE. Sequencing relied on an Illumina HiSeq 2500. A second PCR of roughly 7 to 12 cycles was run with a J-beta primer mix and a sample-barcoded 5' primer. TCRdb itself trimmed the public reads at Q25 with fastp, ran MiXCR and retained productive beta chains. Every CDR3 protein is listed once, alongside the most common genes and DNA of its rows. The table for this sample lists just over 800,000 distinct CDR3 sequences; approximately 67% of them were counted only once. Jointly, the top ten make up 25% to 35% of the sample. Source material: blood. The receptors here all came from a man under 40 in good health.

V and J are TRBV5-1 and TRBJ2-7, with 14 bases aligning to TRBD2. V lost 4 bases and J lost 7; bases outside the gene matches: 10. Per germline, CDR1 SGHRS and CDR2 YFSETQ. This CDR3 has 16 residues. The CDR3 reads CASSHLGLAGGTEQYF. Written as DNA, the CDR3 is TGCGCCAGCAGCCACCTCGGACTAGCGGGGGGAACAGAGCAGTACTTC.

The chain uses TRBV29-1 and TRBJ2-3, with TRBD1 matching over 9 bases. Germline V gene data show CDR1 as SQVTM and CDR2 as ANQGSEA. The CDR3 sequence is 14 residues long. V shed 7 bases, J shed 2 bases, and the junction held 7 bases outside the gene matches. CDR3 sequence reads: CSAAQGASTDTQYF. CDR3 in DNA: TGCAGCGCAGCACAGGGGGCTTCCACAGATACGCAGTATTTT.

This clonotype has just a few counts. V and J are TRBV28 and TRBJ2-5, with 7 nucleotides matching TRBD1. TRBJ2-7 explains the end of the DNA better; the J call may be wrong. The CDR3 consists of 15 residues. The germline V gene encodes CDR1 MDHEN and CDR2 SYDVKM. The CDR3 nucleotides are TGTGCCAGCAGTTCAATCCGACAGGGCACCTACGAGCAGTACTTC. Its protein is CASSSIRQGTYEQYF.

The genes are TRBV24-1 and TRBJ2-2; D not certain. V was trimmed by 0 bases and J by 1 base, leaving 5 bases between them. Germline V gives CDR1 KGHDR, CDR2 SFDVKD. This CDR3 contains 15 residues. The CDR3, as DNA: TGTGCCACCAGTGATTTGCTAAGGAACACCGGGGAGCTGTTTTTT. Translation: CATSDLLRNTGELFF.

V usage is TRBV7-3 and J usage is TRBJ2-3; TRBD2 aligns across 8 bases. J lost 5 bases, V lost 5 bases, and 9 bases had no gene match. The V gene's germline CDR1 is SGHTA and CDR2 FQGTGA. The length of the CDR3 is 15 residues. This CDR3 is CASSPGGAAGDTQYF. CDR3 in DNA: TGTGCCAGCAGCCCCGGGGGGGCCGCGGGAGATACGCAGTATTTT.

The chain joins TRBV6-2 or TRBV6-3 to TRBJ2-1; D is possibly TRBD2 (6 bases). CDR1 is MNHEY and CDR2 is SVGEGT in the germline V gene. The CDR3 has 15 residues. The V gene lost 6 bases and the J gene lost 7 bases, with 19 bases spanning the gap. CDR3 loop: CASSYGGASSNEQFF. The CDR3 region has the DNA TGTGCCAGCAGCTACGGCGGGGCCTCGAGTAATGAGCAGTTCTTC.

This clonotype was detected once. At one end the junction does not follow the germline gene, possibly because of a read error. V and J are TRBV7-7 and TRBJ2-7; D is uncertain. The DNA end favors TRBJ2-5, so the J call may be wrong. Germline V CDR1 and CDR2: SSHAT, FNYEAQ (reference sequence). The CDR3 loop spans 15 amino acids. CDR3 sequence (DNA): TGTGCTAGCAGCTATCTAGTGGTGATGATGGAGACCCAGTACTTC. This encodes CASSYLVVMMETQYF.

Notes on this clonotype: One end of the junction does not line up with germline, which may come from a read error. The rearrangement uses TRBV2 and TRBJ1-5; no firm D call. Germline lookup yields CDR1 SNHLY and CDR2 FYNNEI. The CDR3 extends over 14 amino acids. CDR3: CASSVAHSSQPQHF. In DNA, the CDR3 is TGTGCCAGCAGTGTGGCACATAGCAGTCAGCCCCAGCATTTT.

The chain links TRBV3-1 to TRBJ1-5; D may be TRBD1 (6 bases). V shed 3 bases and J shed 2 bases, with 11 bases lying between them. The germline gives CDR1 LGHDT, CDR2 YNNKEL (reference sequence). CDR3 length equals 15 residues. The CDR3 reads CASSQQGQGNQPQHF. CDR3 nucleotide sequence: TGTGCCAGCAGCCAGCAGGGACAAGGCAATCAGCCCCAGCATTTT.

The chain carries TRBV7-8 and TRBJ1-1; D remains unclear. The CDR3 consists of 13 residues. Trimming left V 5 bases short and J 1 base short, with 8 bases between. Germline assignment: CDR1 SGHVS and CDR2 FQNEAQ. The CDR3 loop reads CASSRVENTEAFF. The DNA of the CDR3 is TGTGCCAGCAGCCGGGTCGAGAACACTGAAGCTTTCTTT. The variable domain in full, with the rest retrieved from reference TRBV7-8 and TRBJ1-1, is GAGVSQSPRYKVAKRGQDVALRCDPISGHVSLFWYQQALGQGPEFLTYFQNEAQLDKSGLPSDRFFAERPEGSVSTLKIQRTQQEDSAVYLCASSRVENTEAFFGQGTRLTVV.